These T cell receptor beta chains were read from a single sample in a study of cytomegalovirus exposure and HLA in healthy donors. Assay: immunoSEQ multiplex PCR; the TCRdb copy retains only in-frame clones and omits some. The sample records about 200,000 clones, around 77% being singletons. The sequencing sample was made of PBMCs. The receptors come from a woman aged 25 to 45 in good health and CMV-seronegative. CDR3s include the opening cysteine and the closing phenylalanine or tryptophan. The D gene is left open where the match is weak. Size values are once, few and many counts, or a class for expanded clones, and some rows have none.

d_call	v_call	j_call	cdr3_length	clone_size	cdr3_aa	cdr3_nt
-	TRBV5-6	TRBJ1-1	14	few	CASSLRREISEAFF	TGTGCCAGCAGCTTGCGCAGGGAAATTTCTGAAGCTTTCTTT
-	TRBV9	TRBJ1-2	16	-	CASSVGPTGRAYGYTF	TGTGCCAGCAGCGTAGGACCCACAGGGAGGGCCTATGGCTACACCTTC
-	TRBV7-9	TRBJ1-6	14	few	CASSHGTPNSPLHF	TGTGCCAGCAGCCACGGGACACCCAATTCACCCCTCCACTTT
-	TRBV30	TRBJ2-3	16	-	CAWSVRNRVGTDTQYF	TGTGCCTGGAGTGTACGTAACAGGGTGGGCACAGATACGCAGTATTTT
-	TRBV9	TRBJ2-1	15	-	CASSPSRRYVNEQFF	TGTGCCAGCAGCCCTAGCCGGCGGTATGTCAATGAGCAGTTCTTC
-	TRBV6-5	TRBJ2-1	13	once	CASSYGGDNEQFF	TGTGCCAGCAGTTACGGAGGGGACAATGAGCAGTTCTTC
TRBD2	TRBV9	TRBJ2-5	14	-	CASSVSGGKETQYF	TGTGCCAGCAGCGTCTCCGGGGGGAAAGAGACCCAGTACTTC
TRBD2	TRBV6-1	TRBJ2-2	14	-	CASIWTRNTGELFF	TGTGCCAGCATCTGGACTAGAAACACCGGGGAACTGTTTTTT
TRBD1	TRBV5-1	TRBJ2-7	19	-	CASSLGGTGITSLPYEQYF	TGCGCCAGCAGCTTGGGGGGGACAGGAATAACATCGCTCCCATACGAGCAGTACTTC
-	TRBV4-1	TRBJ2-1	16	-	CASSQTATAAINEQFF	TGCGCCAGCAGCCAAACCGCGACTGCGGCCATCAATGAGCAGTTCTTC
-	TRBV30	TRBJ1-1	13	-	CAWDRSMNTEAFF	TGTGCCTGGGACCGGAGTATGAACACTGAAGCTTTCTTT
TRBD1	TRBV5-1	TRBJ1-2	14	few	CASSPGTGTYGYTF	TGCGCCAGCAGCCCGGGGACAGGGACCTATGGCTACACCTTC
-	TRBV30	TRBJ1-4	14	few	CAYSRTASNEKLFF	TGTGCCTACAGTAGGACAGCAAGCAATGAAAAACTGTTTTTT
TRBD2	TRBV6-5	TRBJ2-5	13	-	CASTIAGEETQYF	TGTGCCAGCACCATAGCGGGAGAAGAGACCCAGTACTTC
-	TRBV5-1	TRBJ2-5	14	-	CASSGGTFRETQYF	TGCGCCAGCAGCGGCGGTACCTTTAGGGAGACCCAGTACTTC
TRBD1	TRBV28	TRBJ1-3	16	-	CASSLPQGKSGNTIYF	TGTGCCAGCAGTTTGCCACAGGGGAAGTCTGGAAACACCATATATTTT
-	TRBV19	TRBJ1-5	16	few	CASTALSRAGNQPQHF	TGTGCCAGTACGGCCCTAAGCAGGGCAGGCAATCAGCCCCAGCATTTT
TRBD1	TRBV5-1	TRBJ1-1	14	few	CASSWGTGNTEAFF	TGCGCCAGCAGCTGGGGGACAGGGAACACTGAAGCTTTCTTT
TRBD2	TRBV9	TRBJ2-5	16	-	CASSVAIAGGGETQYF	TGTGCCAGCAGCGTAGCTATCGCGGGGGGGGGAGAGACCCAGTACTTC
TRBD1	TRBV5-6	TRBJ2-1	13	-	CASSLMGQREQFF	TGTGCCAGCAGCTTGATGGGACAGCGTGAGCAGTTCTTC
TRBD1	TRBV11-1	TRBJ1-1	13	-	CASSYQGDTEAFF	TGTGCCAGCAGCTATCAGGGGGACACTGAAGCTTTCTTT
-	TRBV5-1	TRBJ1-3	15	-	CASSFDRPSGNTIYF	TGCGCCAGCAGCTTCGACAGACCCTCTGGAAACACCATATATTTT
-	TRBV28	TRBJ1-2	16	-	CASSNRNSYSNYGYTF	TGTGCCAGCAGTAACCGGAACAGCTACTCTAACTATGGCTACACCTTC
TRBD2	TRBV11-2	TRBJ2-2	17	-	CASSFRTSGRKTGELFF	TGTGCCAGCAGCTTCAGGACTAGCGGGAGAAAGACCGGGGAGCTGTTTTTT
-	TRBV7-9	TRBJ1-5	12	-	CASSLPNQPQHF	TGTGCCAGCAGCTTACCTAATCAGCCCCAGCATTTT
TRBD2	TRBV5-1	TRBJ2-5	18	-	CASSRWTSGTSYQETQYF	TGCGCCAGCAGCAGATGGACTAGCGGGACTTCGTACCAAGAGACCCAGTACTTC
TRBD1	TRBV6-5	TRBJ1-5	14	once	CASSLDRADQPQHF	TGTGCCAGCAGTCTGGACAGGGCGGATCAGCCCCAGCATTTT
TRBD2	TRBV5-1	TRBJ2-3	17	-	CASSLAAGGGGTDTQYF	TGCGCCAGCAGCTTGGCGGCGGGGGGAGGCGGCACAGATACGCAGTATTTT
-	TRBV18	TRBJ1-1	15	-	CASSPNTGLNTEAFF	TGTGCCAGCTCACCTAACACAGGACTGAACACTGAAGCTTTCTTT
-	TRBV5-1	TRBJ1-2	13	few	CASSLQLYYGYTF	TGCGCCAGCAGCTTGCAGTTATACTATGGCTACACCTTC
-	TRBV29-1	TRBJ2-7	11	-	CSGETDYEQYF	TGCAGCGGCGAGACAGATTACGAGCAGTACTTC